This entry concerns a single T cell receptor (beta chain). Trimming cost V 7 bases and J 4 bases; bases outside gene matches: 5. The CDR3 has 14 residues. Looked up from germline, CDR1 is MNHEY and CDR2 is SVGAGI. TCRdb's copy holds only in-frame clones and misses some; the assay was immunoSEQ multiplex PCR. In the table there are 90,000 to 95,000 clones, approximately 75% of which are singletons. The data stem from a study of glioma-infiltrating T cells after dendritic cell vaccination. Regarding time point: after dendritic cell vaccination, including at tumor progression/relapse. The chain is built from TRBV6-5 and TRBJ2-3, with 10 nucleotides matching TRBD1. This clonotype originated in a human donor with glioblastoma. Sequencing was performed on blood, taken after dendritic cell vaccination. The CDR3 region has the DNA TGTGCCAGCATGCTAGGACAGGGGGCAGATACGCAGTATTTT. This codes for CASMLGQGADTQYF.